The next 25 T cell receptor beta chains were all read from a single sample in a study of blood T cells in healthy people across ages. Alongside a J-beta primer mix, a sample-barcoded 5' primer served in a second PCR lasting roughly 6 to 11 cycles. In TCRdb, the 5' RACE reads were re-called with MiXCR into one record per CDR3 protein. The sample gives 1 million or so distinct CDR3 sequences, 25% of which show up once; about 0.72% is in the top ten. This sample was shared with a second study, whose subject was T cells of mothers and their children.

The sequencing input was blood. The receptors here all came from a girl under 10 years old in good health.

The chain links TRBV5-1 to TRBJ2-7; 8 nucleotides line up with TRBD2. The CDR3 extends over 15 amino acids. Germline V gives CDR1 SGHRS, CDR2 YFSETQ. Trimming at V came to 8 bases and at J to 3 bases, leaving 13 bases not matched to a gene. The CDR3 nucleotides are TGCGCCAGTAGGACGGCGGGAGGCCAGGGCTACGAGCAGTACTTC. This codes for CASRTAGGQGYEQYF.

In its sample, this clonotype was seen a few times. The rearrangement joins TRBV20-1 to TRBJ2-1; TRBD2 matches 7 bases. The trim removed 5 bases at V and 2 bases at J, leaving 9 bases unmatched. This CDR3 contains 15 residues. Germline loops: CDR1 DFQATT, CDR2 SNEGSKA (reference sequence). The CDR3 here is CSAVPRDYTYNEQFF. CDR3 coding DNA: TGCAGTGCTGTGCCCCGGGACTACACCTACAATGAGCAGTTCTTC.

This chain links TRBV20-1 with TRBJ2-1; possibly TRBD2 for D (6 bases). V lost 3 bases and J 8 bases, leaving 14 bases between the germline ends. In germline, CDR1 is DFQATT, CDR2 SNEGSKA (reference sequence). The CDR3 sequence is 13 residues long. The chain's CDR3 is CSASPRESDEQFF. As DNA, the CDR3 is TGCAGTGCTAGTCCCCGGGAGAGCGATGAGCAGTTCTTC.

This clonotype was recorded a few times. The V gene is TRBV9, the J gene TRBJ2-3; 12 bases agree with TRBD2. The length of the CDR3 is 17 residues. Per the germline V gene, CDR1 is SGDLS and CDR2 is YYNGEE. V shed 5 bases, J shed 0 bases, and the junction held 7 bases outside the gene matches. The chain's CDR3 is CASSPGLAGSSTDTQYF. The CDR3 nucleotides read TGTGCCAGCAGTCCGGGACTAGCGGGTTCTAGCACAGATACGCAGTATTTT.

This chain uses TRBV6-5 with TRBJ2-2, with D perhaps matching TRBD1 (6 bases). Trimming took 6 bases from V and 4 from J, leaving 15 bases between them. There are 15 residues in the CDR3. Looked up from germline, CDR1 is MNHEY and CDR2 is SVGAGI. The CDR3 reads CASSLRDTTTGELFF. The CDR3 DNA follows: TGTGCCAGCAGCCTCCGGGACACGACCACCGGGGAGCTGTTTTTT.

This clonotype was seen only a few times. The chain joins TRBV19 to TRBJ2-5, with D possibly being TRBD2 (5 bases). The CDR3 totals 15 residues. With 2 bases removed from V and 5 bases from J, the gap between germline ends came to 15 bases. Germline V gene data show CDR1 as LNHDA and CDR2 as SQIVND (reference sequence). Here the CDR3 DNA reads TGTGCCAGTAGTATACCTGGAGGCGGAGCGGAGACCCAGTACTTC. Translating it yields CASSIPGGGAETQYF. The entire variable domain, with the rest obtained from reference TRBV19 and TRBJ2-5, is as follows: DGGITQSPKYLFRKEGQNVTLSCEQNLNHDAMYWYRQDPGQGLRLIYYSQIVNDFQKGDIAEGYSVSREKKESFPLTVTSAQKNPTAFYLCASSIPGGGAETQYFGPGTRLLVL.

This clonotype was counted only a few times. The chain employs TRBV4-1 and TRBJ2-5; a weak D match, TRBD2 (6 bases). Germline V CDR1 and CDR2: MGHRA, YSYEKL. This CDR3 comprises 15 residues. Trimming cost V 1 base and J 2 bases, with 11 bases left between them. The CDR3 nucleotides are TGCGCCAGCAGCCAAGGGGGGGTCCAACAAGAGACCCAGTACTTC. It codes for CASSQGGVQQETQYF.

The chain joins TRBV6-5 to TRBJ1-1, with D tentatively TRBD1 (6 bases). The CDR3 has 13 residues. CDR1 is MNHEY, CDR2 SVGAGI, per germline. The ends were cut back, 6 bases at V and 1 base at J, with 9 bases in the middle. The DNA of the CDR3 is TGTGCCAGCAGGTCACAGGGGAACACTGAAGCTTTCTTT. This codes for CASRSQGNTEAFF.

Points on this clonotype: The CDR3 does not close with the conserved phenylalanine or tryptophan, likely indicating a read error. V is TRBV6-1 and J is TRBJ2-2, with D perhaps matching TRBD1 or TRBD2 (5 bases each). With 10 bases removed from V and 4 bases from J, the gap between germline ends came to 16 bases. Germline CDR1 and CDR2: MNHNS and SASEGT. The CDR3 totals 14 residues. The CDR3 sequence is CANAPGRSTGELFS. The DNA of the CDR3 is TGTGCCAATGCTCCGGGGCGGAGCACCGGGGAGCTGTTTTCT.

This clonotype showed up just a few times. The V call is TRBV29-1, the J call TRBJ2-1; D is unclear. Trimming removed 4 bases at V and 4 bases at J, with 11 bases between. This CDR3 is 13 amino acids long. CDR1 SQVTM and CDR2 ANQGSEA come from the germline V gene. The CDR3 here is CSVGPLTYNEQFF. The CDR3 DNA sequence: TGCAGCGTTGGGCCTTTAACTTACAATGAGCAGTTCTTC.

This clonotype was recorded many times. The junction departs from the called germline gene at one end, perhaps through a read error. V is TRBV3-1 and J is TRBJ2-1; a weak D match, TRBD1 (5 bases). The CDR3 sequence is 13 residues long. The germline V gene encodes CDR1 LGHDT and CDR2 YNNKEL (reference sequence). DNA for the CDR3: TGTGCCAGTAGCCAGGGCTCCTACAATGAGCAGTTCTTC. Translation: CASSQGSYNEQFF.

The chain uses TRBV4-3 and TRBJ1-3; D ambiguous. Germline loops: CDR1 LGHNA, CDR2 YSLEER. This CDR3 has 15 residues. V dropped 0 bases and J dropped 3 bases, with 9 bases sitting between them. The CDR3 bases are TGCGCCAGCAGCCAAGACGCAGGTTTTGGAAACACCATATATTTT. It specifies CASSQDAGFGNTIYF.

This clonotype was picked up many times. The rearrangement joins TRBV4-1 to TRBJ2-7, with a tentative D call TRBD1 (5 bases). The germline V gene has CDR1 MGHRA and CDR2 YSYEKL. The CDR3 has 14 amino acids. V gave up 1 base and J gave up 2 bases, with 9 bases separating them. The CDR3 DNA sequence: TGCGCCAGCAGCCAAGGGGCAGGGACCTACGAGCAGTACTTC. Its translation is CASSQGAGTYEQYF.

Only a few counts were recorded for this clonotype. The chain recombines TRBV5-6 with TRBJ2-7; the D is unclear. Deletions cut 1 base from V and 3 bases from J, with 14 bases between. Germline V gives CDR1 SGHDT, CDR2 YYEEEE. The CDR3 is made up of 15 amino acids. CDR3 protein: CASSLSPGVDYEQYF. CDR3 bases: TGTGCCAGCAGCTTGTCTCCGGGCGTCGACTACGAGCAGTACTTC. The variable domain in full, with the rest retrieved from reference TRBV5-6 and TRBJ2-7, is DAGVTQSPTHLIKTRGQQVTLRCSPKSGHDTVSWYQQALGQGPQFIFQYYEEEERQRGNFPDRFSGHQFPNYSSELNVNALLLGDSALYLCASSLSPGVDYEQYFGPGTRLTVT.

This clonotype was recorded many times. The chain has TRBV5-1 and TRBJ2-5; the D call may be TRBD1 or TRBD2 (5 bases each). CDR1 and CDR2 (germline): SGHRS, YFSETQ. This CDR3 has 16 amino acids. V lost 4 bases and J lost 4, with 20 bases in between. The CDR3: CASSPVEGLVRETQYF. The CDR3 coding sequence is TGCGCCAGCAGCCCGGTTGAGGGGTTGGTCCGAGAGACCCAGTACTTC. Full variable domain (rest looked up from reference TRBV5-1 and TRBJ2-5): KAGVTQTPRYLIKTRGQQVTLSCSPISGHRSVSWYQQTPGQGLQFLFEYFSETQRNKGNFPGRFSGRQFSNSRSEMNVSTLELGDSALYLCASSPVEGLVRETQYFGPGTRLLVL.

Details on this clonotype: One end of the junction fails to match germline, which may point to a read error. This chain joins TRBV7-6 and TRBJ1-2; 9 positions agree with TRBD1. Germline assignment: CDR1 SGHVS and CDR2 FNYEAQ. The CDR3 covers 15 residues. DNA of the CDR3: TGTGCTAGCAGCCCAGCGACAGGGGGTGATGGAGGCTACACCTTC. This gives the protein CASSPATGGDGGYTF. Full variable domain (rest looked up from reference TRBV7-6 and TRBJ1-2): GAGVSQSPRYKVTKRGQDVALRCDPISGHVSLYWYRQALGQGPEFLTYFNYEAQQDKSGLPNDRFSAERPEGSISTLTIQRTEQRDSAMYRCASSPATGGDGGYTFGSGTRLTVV.

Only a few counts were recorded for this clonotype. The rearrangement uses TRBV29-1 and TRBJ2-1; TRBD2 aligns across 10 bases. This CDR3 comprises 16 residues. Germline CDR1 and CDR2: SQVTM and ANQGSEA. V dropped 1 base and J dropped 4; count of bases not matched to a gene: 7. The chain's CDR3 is CSVEGGAGGGYNEQFF. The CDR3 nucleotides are TGCAGCGTTGAAGGTGGAGCGGGAGGGGGGTACAATGAGCAGTTCTTC.

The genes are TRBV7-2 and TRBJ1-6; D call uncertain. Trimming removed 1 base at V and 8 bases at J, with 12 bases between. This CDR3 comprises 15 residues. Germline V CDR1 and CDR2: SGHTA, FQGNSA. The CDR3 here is CASSLEGRTYSPLHF. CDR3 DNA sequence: TGTGCCAGCAGCTTAGAGGGCAGAACCTATTCACCCCTCCACTTT.

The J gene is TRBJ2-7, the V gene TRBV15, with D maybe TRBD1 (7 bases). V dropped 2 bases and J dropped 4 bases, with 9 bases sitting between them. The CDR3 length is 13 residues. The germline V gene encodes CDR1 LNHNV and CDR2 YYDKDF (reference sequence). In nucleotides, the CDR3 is TGTGCCACCAGCAGATCAGGGGGGTACGAGCAGTACTTC. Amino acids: CATSRSGGYEQYF.

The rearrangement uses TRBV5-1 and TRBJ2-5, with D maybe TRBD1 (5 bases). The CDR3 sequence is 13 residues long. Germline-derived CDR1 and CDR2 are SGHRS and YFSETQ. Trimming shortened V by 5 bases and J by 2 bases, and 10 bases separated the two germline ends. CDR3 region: CASRTVGQETQYF. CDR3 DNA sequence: TGCGCCAGCAGGACAGTGGGACAAGAGACCCAGTACTTC. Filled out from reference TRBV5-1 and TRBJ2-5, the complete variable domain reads KAGVTQTPRYLIKTRGQQVTLSCSPISGHRSVSWYQQTPGQGLQFLFEYFSETQRNKGNFPGRFSGRQFSNSRSEMNVSTLELGDSALYLCASRTVGQETQYFGPGTRLLVL.

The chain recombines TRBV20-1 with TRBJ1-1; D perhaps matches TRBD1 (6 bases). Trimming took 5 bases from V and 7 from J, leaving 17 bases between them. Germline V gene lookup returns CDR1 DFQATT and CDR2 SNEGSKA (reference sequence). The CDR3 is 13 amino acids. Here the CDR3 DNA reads TGCAGTGCTCCAGAAACAGGGACCAATGAAGCTTTCTTT. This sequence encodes CSAPETGTNEAFF.

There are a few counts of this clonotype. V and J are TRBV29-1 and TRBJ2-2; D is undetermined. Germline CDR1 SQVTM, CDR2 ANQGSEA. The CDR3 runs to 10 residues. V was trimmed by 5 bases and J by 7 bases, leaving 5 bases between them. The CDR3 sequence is CSVFLGELFF. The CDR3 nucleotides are TGCAGCGTTTTTCTCGGGGAGCTGTTTTTT.

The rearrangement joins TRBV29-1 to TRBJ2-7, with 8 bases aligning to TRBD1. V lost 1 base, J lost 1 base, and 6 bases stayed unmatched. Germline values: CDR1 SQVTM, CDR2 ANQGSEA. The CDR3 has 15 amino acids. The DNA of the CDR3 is TGCAGCGTTGAAGGGGGCCAGGGGGCGTCCTACGAGCAGTACTTC. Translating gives CSVEGGQGASYEQYF.

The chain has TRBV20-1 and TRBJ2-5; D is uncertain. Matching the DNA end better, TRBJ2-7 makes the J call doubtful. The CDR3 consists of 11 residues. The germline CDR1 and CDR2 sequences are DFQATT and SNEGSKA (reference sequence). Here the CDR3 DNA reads TGCAGTGCTAGAGATTGGGGCGAGCAGTACTTC. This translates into CSARDWGEQYF.

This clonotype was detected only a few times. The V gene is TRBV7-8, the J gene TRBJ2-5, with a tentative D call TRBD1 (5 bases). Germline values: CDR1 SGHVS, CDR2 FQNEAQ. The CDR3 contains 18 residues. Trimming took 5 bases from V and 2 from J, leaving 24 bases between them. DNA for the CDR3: TGTGCCAGCAGCCCCCAACCCCAGGGCTATAGATCTCAAGAGACCCAGTACTTC. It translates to CASSPQPQGYRSQETQYF.